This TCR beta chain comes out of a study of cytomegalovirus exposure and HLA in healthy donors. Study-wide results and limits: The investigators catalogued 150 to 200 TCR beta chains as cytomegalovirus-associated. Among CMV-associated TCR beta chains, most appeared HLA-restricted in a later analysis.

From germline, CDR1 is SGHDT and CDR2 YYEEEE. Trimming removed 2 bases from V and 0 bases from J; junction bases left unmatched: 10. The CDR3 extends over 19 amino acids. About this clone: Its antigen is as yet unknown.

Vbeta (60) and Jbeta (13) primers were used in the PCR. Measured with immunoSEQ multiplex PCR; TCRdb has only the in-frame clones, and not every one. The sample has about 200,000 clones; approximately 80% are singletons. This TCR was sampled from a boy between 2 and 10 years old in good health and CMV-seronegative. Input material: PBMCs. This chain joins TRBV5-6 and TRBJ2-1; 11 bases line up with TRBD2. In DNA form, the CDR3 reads TGTGCCAGCAGCTTCGGGACTAGCGGACTAGCAAGCTCCTACAATGAGCAGTTCTTC. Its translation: CASSFGTSGLASSYNEQFF.